Listed here is a single T cell receptor (beta chain). The table lists this clonotype with a few counts. Its antigen remains unidentified. There are no base qualities to consult, and no much larger clone falls within one base. The method behind the library was multiplex PCR. Sequencing took place on an Illumina HiSeq 4000. CDR3 regions were amplified by Arm-PCR with iRepertoire HTBI primers to construct TCR beta libraries. PCR products were gel purified before sequencing. The original methods were these. Gene usage analysis of CDR3 amino acid clonotypes relied on the roughly 60 TRBV and around 14 TRBJ segments identified across samples. Filtered high-quality paired reads were merged into contigs using COPE and FqMerger. BLAST was used to align contigs to the IMGT TRBV, TRBD and TRBJ reference genes, and CDR3 was defined following IMGT. Highly expanded clones were defined as clonotypes with a frequency above 0.1%. Shannon entropy was used to measure repertoire diversity, and the Gini coefficient was used to measure V-J evenness. Clonotypes shared by more than one individual were considered public. The public reads were run again by TCRdb, first through fastp at Q25 and then through MiXCR, and only productive beta chains were kept. Rows are unified per CDR3 protein, each entry keeping the most common DNA and genes. The V and J calls shown here were made by TCRdb, not taken from the authors' results. This sample comprises 400,000 to 500,000 distinct CDR3 sequences, around 13% of them detected only once. The ten largest make up around a sixth of the sample.

The CDR3 runs 14 residues from the cysteine to the phenylalanine. This entry keeps only the CDR3 DNA: 42 bases, framed from base 1. Trimming takes 0 bases from V and 6 bases from J, and the germline ends sit 11 bases apart. CDR1 is given as SGHRS and CDR2 as YFSETQ, both from the germline V gene. Per the publication, the time point label means: newly diagnosed GD, antithyroid drugs for less than 3 months. For both TCR sequencing and RNA sequencing, RNA was extracted from PBMCs using TRIzol. The diagnosis of Graves' disease followed American Thyroid Association guidelines. Patients were recruited from an endocrinology department in Xi'an, China. Each patient gave about 10 milliliters of peripheral blood, collected in an EDTA anticoagulant tube. PBMCs were isolated by Ficoll Paque Plus density gradient separation without further T cell sorting. RNA quality was checked with an Agilent 2100 Bioanalyzer and agarose gel, and concentration with a NanoDrop 2000.

This entry is derived from a study of regulatory T cells in long-lasting Graves disease (dated by TCRdb to the early 2020s). Regarding the complete study: Patients with newly diagnosed Graves' disease had been on antithyroid drugs for under 3 months. Peripheral blood TCR sequencing and RNA sequencing compared persistent Graves' disease patients with newly diagnosed Graves' disease patients. The study was registered as a clinical trial and conducted in China. A total of around 35 samples underwent TCR sequencing, from 13 patients with persistent Graves' disease and roughly 20 patients with newly diagnosed Graves' disease. Points the paper makes about the study in general: A larger number of public clonotypes was shared among persistent patients (fewer than 3,000) than among newly diagnosed patients (more than 850). Persistent Graves' disease patients showed lower TCR Shannon entropy and fewer highly expanded clones than newly diagnosed patients, suggesting clonal expansion. Sequencing and analysis were limited to the TCR beta chain. TRBV28, TRBJ1-2 and TRBJ2-5 were preferentially used in persistent disease, while TRBV20-1 and TRBJ2-1 were favored in newly diagnosed disease. As a limitation, the authors acknowledged that the small sample size may reduce accuracy. Peripheral blood alone was examined, since thyroid tissue, which constituted the primary lesion, could not be accessed.

These sequences were also reported in another study, on T cells in Graves' hyperthyroidism and ophthalmopathy. As that second study puts it: Graves' hyperthyroidism was defined as stable when no progression to ophthalmopathy occurred over 18 months of follow-up. Hyperthyroidism patients were aged 18 to 65 years and newly diagnosed, with disease duration of less than 2 months. Exclusion was applied to patients with uncontrolled infections, other autoimmune diseases, pregnancy or lactation. Diagnoses were based on clinical symptoms, serum thyroxine and TRAb, thyroid ultrasound and orbital computed tomography. The TCR CDR3 was subjected to a first round of RT-PCR using the HTBI primer set and the Qiagen OneStep RT-PCR kit. Blood samples also contained most of the expanded thyroid clonotypes (frequency above 0.001), which suggests that blood repertoires may reflect thyroid immune responses. A model built on a 13 V-J signature distinguished ophthalmopathy from stable hyperthyroidism, reaching 87.88% sensitivity and 81.08% specificity in cross-validation and 80%/75% in testing. In validation, the model predicted progression to ophthalmopathy with around 71% sensitivity and 72% to 85% specificity, a median of 6.5 months before onset. To identify distinguishing TCR V-J signatures, a discovery cohort of around 98 patients was used, comprising some 45 with Graves' ophthalmopathy and 55 to 65 with stable Graves' hyperthyroidism. Whether ophthalmopathy could be predicted prospectively was tested in an independent validation cohort made up of about 20 hyperthyroidism patients plus 17 patients who later progressed to ophthalmopathy. The 100 discovery patients were randomly split 7:3 into training and test sets. In roughly six Graves' hyperthyroidism patients, the study also compared T-cell repertoires from thyroid tissue with T-cell repertoires from blood. Once sampling was done, hyperthyroidism patients were given methimazole at a starting dose of 30 mg daily, whereas ophthalmopathy patients were given high-dose intravenous methylprednisolone. Libraries were constructed in a second round of multiplex PCR, after which size selection and purification were carried out. Paired-end sequencing of the libraries was performed with 100 bp reads on an Illumina HiSeq2000. Raw data were processed with SOAPnuke, discarding reads with adapters, uncalled bases, mean Phred below 15, or no exact constant-primer or identifier match. COPE v1.2.5 was used to merge high-quality paired reads, and clonotypes were defined as unique nucleotide sequences. Clonotypes were aligned to IMGT TRBV, TRBD and TRBJ reference segments using MiTCR v1.1. The analysis included only V-J combinations with a frequency above 0.0001, which together covered 98% to 99.2% of the repertoires. A TCS score was defined as the ratio of F50 (clonal expansion) to E x V (chaos), with BLOSUM62-based TCRdist applied between CDR3 peptides within each V-J. Welch's t-statistics and random forest reduced 500 to 650 V-J features to roughly 13, which were used in a naive Bayes classifier (R e1071). Sample size was not statistically predetermined, and blinding of investigators to group allocation was not performed. The paper describes TCR Vbeta CDR3 sequencing of some 130 peripheral blood samples, made up of 40 to 45 ophthalmopathy patients, some 80 hyperthyroidism patients and roughly 17 progressor patients.

The chain joins TRBV5-1 to TRBJ2-3; the D gene is not confidently resolved. This clonotype originated in a woman between 45 and 60 years old with Graves disease. Donor details come from another sample of the same person, matched by shared clones. The source was peripheral blood mononuclear cells (PBMCs), collected at new diagnosis, from a patient treated with antithyroid drugs. CDR3 reads: CASSLEVARDTQYF. The nucleotide sequence is given as TGCGCCAGCAGCTTGGAGGTAGCACGCGATACGCAGTATTTT.